A selection of T cell receptor beta chains follows, all from one sample in a study of blood T cell repertoires in COVID-19. Assay: immunoSEQ multiplex PCR; the TCRdb copy retains only in-frame clones and omits some. The table includes some 200,000 clones, approximately 85% detected once. The specimen was peripheral blood. Source of these receptors: a man in his forties or fifties who had recovered from COVID-19. The CDR3 runs from the conserved cysteine through the conserved F or W. A D gene is named only where the DNA matches it firmly. Where a row states a size, it is once, few, many or the class of an expanded clone; other rows omit it.

j_call | v_call | clone_size | d_call | cdr3_aa | cdr3_nt
TRBJ2-1 | TRBV28 | - | - | CASRDHRVYNEQFF | TGTGCCAGCAGAGACCACAGGGTTTACAATGAGCAGTTCTTC
TRBJ2-1 | TRBV3-1/TRBV3-2 | - | TRBD2 | CASSQREGDNEQFF | TGTGCCAGCAGCCAGCGGGAGGGCGACAATGAGCAGTTCTTC
TRBJ2-7 | TRBV27 | - | TRBD1 | CASRHRQGVYEQYF | TGTGCCAGCAGGCATAGACAGGGGGTTTACGAGCAGTACTTC
TRBJ2-5 | TRBV7-5 | - | - | CARSRRGGLVKETQYF | TGTGCCAGAAGCCGCCGGGGGGGACTTGTCAAAGAGACCCAGTACTTC
TRBJ2-7 | TRBV18 | - | - | CASSPRVAGRYEQYF | TGTGCCAGCTCACCAAGGGTGGCGGGCCGCTACGAGCAGTACTTC
TRBJ2-2 | TRBV19 | - | TRBD2 | CASSTPGTSTGELFF | TGTGCCAGTAGTACCCCGGGGACTAGCACCGGGGAGCTGTTTTTT
TRBJ1-1 | TRBV10-2 | - | TRBD1 | CASSVQGGTEAFF | TGCGCCAGCAGTGTACAGGGGGGCACTGAAGCTTTCTTT
TRBJ2-3 | TRBV2 | - | TRBD1 | CASRGSGTGGESSTDTQYF | TGTGCCAGCAGAGGATCCGGGACAGGGGGCGAAAGTAGCACAGATACGCAGTATTTT
TRBJ1-1 | TRBV28 | - | TRBD1 | CASTPGQGRGTEAFF | TGTGCCAGCACCCCGGGACAGGGGAGGGGAACTGAAGCTTTCTTT
TRBJ1-1 | TRBV19 | - | - | CAHPRTEAFF | TGTGCCCACCCGCGAACTGAAGCTTTCTTT
TRBJ2-1 | TRBV6-1 | once | TRBD2 | CASSEPGLAGGSYNEQFF | TGTGCCAGCAGTGAACCGGGACTAGCGGGGGGTTCCTACAATGAGCAGTTCTTC